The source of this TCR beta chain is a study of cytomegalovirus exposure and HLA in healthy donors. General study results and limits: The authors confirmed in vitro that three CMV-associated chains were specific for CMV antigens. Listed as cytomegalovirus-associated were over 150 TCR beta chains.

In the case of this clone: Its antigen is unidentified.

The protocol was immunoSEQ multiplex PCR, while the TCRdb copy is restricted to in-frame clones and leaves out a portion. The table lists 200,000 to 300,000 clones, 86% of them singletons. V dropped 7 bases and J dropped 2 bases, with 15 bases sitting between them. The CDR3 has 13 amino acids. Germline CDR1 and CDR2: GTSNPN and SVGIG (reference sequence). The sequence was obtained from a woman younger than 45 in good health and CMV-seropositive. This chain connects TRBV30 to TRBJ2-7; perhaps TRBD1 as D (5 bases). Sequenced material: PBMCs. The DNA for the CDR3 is TGTGCCTCAGGACGGCAGGGCCCCTACGAGCAGTACTTC. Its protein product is CASGRQGPYEQYF. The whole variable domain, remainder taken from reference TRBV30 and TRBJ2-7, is SQTIHQWPATLVQPVGSPLSLECTVEGTSNPNLYWYRQAAGRGLQLLFYSVGIGQISSEVPQNLSASRPQDRQFILSSKKLLLSDSGFYLCASGRQGPYEQYFGPGTRLTVT.